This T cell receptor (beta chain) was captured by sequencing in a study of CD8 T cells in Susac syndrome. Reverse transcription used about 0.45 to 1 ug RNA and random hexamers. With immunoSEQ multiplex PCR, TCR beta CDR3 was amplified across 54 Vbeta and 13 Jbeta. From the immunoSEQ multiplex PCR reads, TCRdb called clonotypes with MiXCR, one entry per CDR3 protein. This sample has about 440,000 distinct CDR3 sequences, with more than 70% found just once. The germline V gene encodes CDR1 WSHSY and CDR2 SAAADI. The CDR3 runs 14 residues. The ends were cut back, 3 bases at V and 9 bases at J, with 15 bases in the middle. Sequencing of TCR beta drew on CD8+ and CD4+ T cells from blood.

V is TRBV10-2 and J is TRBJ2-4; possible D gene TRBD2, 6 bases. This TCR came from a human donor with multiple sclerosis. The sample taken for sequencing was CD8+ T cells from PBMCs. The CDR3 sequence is CASSDSPRETIQYF. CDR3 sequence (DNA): TGCGCCAGCAGTGACTCCCCCCGGGAGACCATTCAGTACTTC.